This entry describes one TCR beta chain. Its antigen is unknown. No base quality values were provided; no much bigger clone lies one nucleotide off. One collaborating source in Seattle enrolled patients while the patients were actively infected and followed the patients over time throughout the course of disease. Whole blood was collected in K2EDTA tubes by collaborating institutions according to the institutions' own protocols. For TCRbeta analysis, collaborators shipped samples in one of three forms: frozen whole blood, isolated PBMCs, or DNA extracted from either of those sample types. The sample originates from a study of blood T cell repertoires in COVID-19 (dated by TCRdb to the early 2020s). About the investigation overall: Collaborator samples came from the United States, Italy and Spain and covered acute and convalescent phases of COVID-19. The prospective study material was composed of cDNA or gDNA derived from T cells, B-cell-depleted T cells, or PBMCs. Subjects who had been exposed to COVID-19, were actively infected with it, or had recovered from it provided the deeply sampled blood TCRbeta repertoires that made up the dataset. The repertoires were made available in a free public database intended to serve as a resource for research on the immune response to SARS-CoV-2. Samples were obtained from the ongoing ImmuneRACE study (first 160 participants) and from over 1,000 subjects provided by 6 global collaborators. A de-identified subject ID, COVID-19 status, age in years and sex were almost always included in the sample metadata. Where available, HLA class I and class II types were obtained from metadata supplied by the sample provider rather than from assay-based typing. Findings and caveats that apply to the study as a whole: Clinical and demographic metadata were provided uncurated, with the amount varying by source and participant.

TCRbeta CDR3 regions were amplified from genomic DNA by means of the immunoSEQ Assay, a bias-controlled multiplex PCR. On the authors' methods: Within the assay, amplification of reference gene primers was used to estimate how many nucleated cells each sample contained. To quantify the absolute abundance of each unique TCRbeta CDR3 rearrangement, sequence reads were collapsed and filtered. For each sample, productive Simpson clonality was calculated as the square root of Simpson's diversity index over productive rearrangements. What TCRdb holds here is the immuneACCESS table cut down to in-frame rearrangements. Part of the clones is not present; checked against another copy, under half of the missing clones reflect an unresolved V gene, and the others are unexplained. V and J calls and clone size are those listed in that table; D and trimming were worked out from the DNA. A total of tens of thousands of clones appear in this sample, about nine tenths of them only once. The ten biggest clones cover about 5.5% of the sample.

V is clipped by 6 bases and J by 6 bases, and the sequence between their germline boundaries is 21 bases long. The CDR3 holds 15 amino acids from the cysteine to the phenylalanine. This entry keeps only the CDR3 DNA: 45 bases, framed from base 1. CDR1 and CDR2 are read off the germline V gene as SGHTA and FQGNSA. This TCR derives from a man between 60 and 75 years old with COVID-19, enrolled during active disease. The chain is made from TRBV7-2 and TRBJ2-7; the D segment could be TRBD2, given 6 matching bases. The specimen was peripheral blood. CDR3 protein: CASRLWREGWAEQYF. The nucleotide sequence is given as TGTGCCAGCAGGCTCTGGCGGGAAGGATGGGCCGAGCAGTACTTC.